This TCR beta chain was identified in a study of blood T cell repertoires in COVID-19. Study-level background: Samples came from the United States, Italy and Spain, spanning acute and convalescent COVID-19. From T cells, B-cell-depleted T cells, or PBMCs came the material, which was cDNA or gDNA.

During active infection, Seattle patients enrolled and were then monitored through disease. Between the trimmed V and J ends, which lost 0 bases and 2 bases, there was a span of 11 bases. The CDR3 has 15 residues. CDR1 is SGHNT and CDR2 is YYREEE in the germline V gene (reference sequence). Profiling relied on immunoSEQ multiplex PCR, and the TCRdb table lists in-frame clones only, not all of them. The sample has 190,000 or so clones; 85% to 95% are singletons. The material sequenced was peripheral blood. The rearrangement joins TRBV5-4 to TRBJ2-5; a weak D match, TRBD1 (6 bases). This receptor was obtained from a man aged 25 to 40 with COVID-19, enrolled during active disease. CDR3 DNA sequence: TGTGCCAGCAGCTTGGGACAGGAAAGACAAGAGACCCAGTACTTC. Translation: CASSLGQERQETQYF.